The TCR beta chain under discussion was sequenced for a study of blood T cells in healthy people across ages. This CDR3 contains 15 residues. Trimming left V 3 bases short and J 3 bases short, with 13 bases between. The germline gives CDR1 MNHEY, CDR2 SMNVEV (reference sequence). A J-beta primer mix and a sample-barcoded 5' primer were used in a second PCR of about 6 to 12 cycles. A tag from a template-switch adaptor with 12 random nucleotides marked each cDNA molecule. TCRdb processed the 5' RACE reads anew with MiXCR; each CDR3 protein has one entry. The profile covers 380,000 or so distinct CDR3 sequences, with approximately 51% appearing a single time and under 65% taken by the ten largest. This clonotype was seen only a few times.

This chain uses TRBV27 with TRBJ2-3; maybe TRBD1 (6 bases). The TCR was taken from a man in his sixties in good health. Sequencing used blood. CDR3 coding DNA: TGTGCCAGCAGTTTTCAGGGGCGAGGGACAGATACGCAGTATTTT. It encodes CASSFQGRGTDTQYF.